This section outlines one TCR beta chain sequence together with its context. What it recognizes is unknown. This sample was included in a study of CD8+CD57+ T cells in acquired aplastic anemia. The wider study: Sorted CD4+ and CD8+ cells yielded DNA averaging about 3.1 ug. General study points: Approximately 28 CD8+ CDR3 sequences were shared between patients and controls.

TCR beta VDJ and CDR3 profiling used genomic DNA as template. MiXCR, run by TCRdb on the reads, gives a single entry per CDR3 protein. Among more than 150,000 distinct CDR3 sequences listed, around 66% were seen once. Germline V gene data show CDR1 as SNHLY and CDR2 as FYNNEI. The CDR3 contains 13 residues. V was shortened by 2 bases and J by 4 bases, with 6 bases between the two germline ends. Sequencing input: sorted CD4+, CD8+, or CD8+CD57+ T cells (not recorded which) from PBMCs. The sequence was collected from a human donor with severe aplastic anemia or a healthy control (not recorded which). The rearrangement uses TRBV2 and TRBJ1-5; the D is unclear. In nucleotides, the CDR3 is TGTGCCAGCAGTGAATGGCAGAATCAGCCCCAGCATTTT. It codes for CASSEWQNQPQHF.